In this sample, the clone carrying this TCR beta chain turned up once. Its antigen is currently unknown. Healthy donors of bone marrow made up the group. These data are taken from a study of cytomegalovirus exposure and HLA in healthy donors. General study points: For TCR beta chains, V- and J-gene trimming was later linked to a missense DCLRE1C variant. The study listed 150 to 200 cytomegalovirus-associated TCR beta chains. The study reported that TCR beta sequences accurately predicted HLA-A and HLA-B alleles in most subjects.

The CDR3 runs 15 residues. CDR1 SEHNR and CDR2 FQNEAQ come from the germline V gene (reference sequence). Trimming took 5 bases from V and 1 from J; bases not matched to a gene: 6. PCR involved 60 Vbeta and 13 Jbeta primers. The repertoire was sequenced with immunoSEQ multiplex PCR; TCRdb's copy has only in-frame clones and lacks some. The sample includes some 170,000 clones, 82% seen only once; the top ten take roughly a tenth. This clonotype was obtained from a man in his forties or fifties in good health and CMV-seropositive. The sample consisted of PBMCs. The chain carries TRBV7-9 and TRBJ2-3, with 7 bases identical to TRBD1. As DNA, the CDR3 is TGTGCCAGCAGCATCAGACAGGGAGGCACAGATACGCAGTATTTT. Encoded protein: CASSIRQGGTDTQYF.